Shown below are 14 T cell receptor beta chains from a single sample sequenced in a study of T-cell memory formation after mild COVID-19. In TCRdb, the 5' RACE reads were re-called with MiXCR into one record per CDR3 protein. The data show roughly 610,000 distinct CDR3 sequences, with about 18% seen just once and 8.1% held by the top ten. Sequenced sample: PBMCs or a T cell subset sorted from them (not recorded which). The receptor source for this set is an adult woman who had mild COVID-19 (a few samples of this study predate the infection). Cell type and time point are not known.

The chain carries TRBV5-5 and TRBJ2-2, with D possibly being TRBD2 (6 bases). The CDR3 spans 13 residues. The germline V gene encodes CDR1 SGHKS and CDR2 YYEKEE (reference sequence). The ends were cut back, 4 bases at V and 6 bases at J, with 10 bases in the middle. The chain's CDR3 is CASSPWGAGELFF. As DNA, the CDR3 is TGTGCCAGCAGCCCATGGGGGGCCGGGGAGCTGTTTTTT.

This clonotype showed up just a few times. This chain connects TRBV19 to TRBJ2-1, with D possibly matching TRBD2 (6 bases). V lost 6 bases, J lost 3 bases, and 21 bases lay in between. CDR3 size: 17 residues. CDR1 LNHDA and CDR2 SQIVND come from the germline V gene (reference sequence). The CDR3 bases are TGTGCCAGTAGGGGAGGTCCGCGGGACGGCAGCTACAATGAGCAGTTCTTC. Translated, it gives CASRGGPRDGSYNEQFF.

The V call is TRBV5-1, the J call TRBJ2-5; no clear D. This CDR3 comprises 13 residues. Per germline, CDR1 SGHRS and CDR2 YFSETQ. V was trimmed by 0 bases and J by 5 bases, leaving 8 bases between them. DNA for the CDR3: TGCGCCAGCAGCTTGGACTTGTCGGAGACCCAGTACTTC. Translating it yields CASSLDLSETQYF.

The rearrangement joins TRBV7-9 to TRBJ2-6, with a tentative D call TRBD1 (6 bases). The CDR3 covers 15 residues. Between the trimmed V and J ends, which lost 3 bases and 2 bases, there was a span of 8 bases. Looked up from germline, CDR1 is SEHNR and CDR2 is FQNEAQ (reference sequence). CDR3 in DNA: TGTGCCAGCAGCTTTGGGGGCCCTGGGGCCAACGTCCTGACTTTC. The encoded protein is CASSFGGPGANVLTF. Filled out from reference TRBV7-9 and TRBJ2-6, the complete variable domain reads DTGVSQNPRHKITKRGQNVTFRCDPISEHNRLYWYRQTLGQGPEFLTYFQNEAQLEKSRLLSDRFSAERPKGSFSTLEIQRTEQGDSAMYLCASSFGGPGANVLTFGAGSRLTVL.

This clonotype was observed many times. The chain has TRBV9 and TRBJ2-1; D is undetermined. V dropped 0 bases and J dropped 1 base, with 8 bases sitting between them. This CDR3 region has 15 residues. Looked up from germline, CDR1 is SGDLS and CDR2 is YYNGEE. CDR3 DNA sequence: TGTGCCAGCAGCGTAGAAGCATTTTCCTACAATGAGCAGTTCTTC. Residues: CASSVEAFSYNEQFF.

This clonotype was seen repeatedly, ten times or more. The V call is TRBV7-6, the J call TRBJ2-3, with D possibly matching TRBD2 (5 bases). CDR1 and CDR2 from the germline V gene are SGHVS and FNYEAQ. The CDR3 contains 13 residues. The V end lost 1 base, the J end lost 6 bases, and 8 bases lay between the germline ends. DNA of the CDR3: TGTGCCAGCAGCTTAGAACGGGGTGATACGCAGTATTTT. Translating it yields CASSLERGDTQYF. The full variable domain, completed using reference TRBV7-6 and TRBJ2-3, is GAGVSQSPRYKVTKRGQDVALRCDPISGHVSLYWYRQALGQGPEFLTYFNYEAQQDKSGLPNDRFSAERPEGSISTLTIQRTEQRDSAMYRCASSLERGDTQYFGPGTRLTVL.

On this clonotype itself: A read error may produce the germline difference seen at one junction end. This chain uses TRBV7-2 with TRBJ2-7, with D perhaps TRBD2 (6 bases). The CDR3 spans 14 residues. From germline, CDR1 is SGHTA and CDR2 FQGNSA. CDR3 in DNA: TGTGCCAGTAGCTTGGGGGGTCATACCTACGAGCAGTACTTC. This encodes CASSLGGHTYEQYF.

V is TRBV15 and J is TRBJ1-4, with TRBD1 as a possible D gene (6 bases). The CDR3 has 14 amino acids. The germline CDR1 and CDR2 sequences are LNHNV and YYDKDF (reference sequence). The germline V and J ends were trimmed by 1 base and 7 bases, with 10 bases remaining between them. The CDR3 sequence is CATSRGGDTEKLFF. The CDR3 nucleotides are TGTGCCACCAGCAGAGGCGGGGACACTGAAAAACTGTTTTTT.

The count of this clonotype is one. The chain joins TRBV2 to TRBJ2-1; no firm D call. This CDR3 comprises 14 residues. From germline, CDR1 is SNHLY and CDR2 FYNNEI. V lost 6 bases, J lost 3 bases, and 12 bases lay in between. CDR3 sequence: CASRAEVIYNEQFF. The CDR3 nucleotides are TGTGCCAGCAGAGCTGAGGTGATCTACAATGAGCAGTTCTTC.

The rearrangement uses TRBV7-6 and TRBJ1-1; tentative D call: TRBD1 (5 bases). V was clipped by 1 base and J by 0 bases, with 9 bases between them. Germline CDR1 is SGHVS and CDR2 is FNYEAQ. The CDR3 covers 15 residues. The CDR3 DNA sequence: TGTGCCAGCAGCTTAGGGGAGGGGCTGAACACTGAAGCTTTCTTT. This gives the protein CASSLGEGLNTEAFF.

The chain has TRBV9 and TRBJ1-1; D perhaps matches TRBD1 (6 bases). Deletions cut 3 bases from V and 2 bases from J, with 14 bases between. CDR1 is SGDLS, CDR2 YYNGEE, per germline. The CDR3 has 15 residues. CDR3 region: CASSGSRGLNTEAFF. The DNA of the CDR3 is TGTGCCAGCAGCGGATCACGGGGGCTTAACACTGAAGCTTTCTTT.

This clonotype came up many times. This rearrangement joins TRBV7-9 to TRBJ1-1; D is possibly TRBD1 (6 bases). The germline gives CDR1 SEHNR, CDR2 FQNEAQ (reference sequence). The germline V and J ends were trimmed by 2 bases and 9 bases, with 13 bases remaining between them. This CDR3 is 13 amino acids long. CDR3 in DNA: TGTGCCAGCAGCTTAAGGGACATCCTTCAAGCTTTCTTT. Protein product: CASSLRDILQAFF.

This clonotype was picked up a small number of times. The chain combines TRBV6-1 with TRBJ2-1; D is perhaps TRBD1 or TRBD2 (5 bases each). Trimming took off 5 bases at V and 8 bases at J, with 16 bases between the two ends. There are 14 residues in the CDR3. Germline V gene lookup returns CDR1 MNHNS and CDR2 SASEGT. This CDR3 reads CASSSRDPEDEQFF. In nucleotides, the CDR3 is TGTGCCAGCAGTAGCCGGGACCCCGAGGATGAGCAGTTCTTC.

This clonotype has more than one count but fewer than ten. This chain uses TRBV6-5 with TRBJ1-1; D gene ambiguous. Between the trimmed V and J ends, which lost 5 bases and 3 bases, there was a span of 13 bases. The germline gives CDR1 MNHEY, CDR2 SVGAGI. The CDR3 contains 14 residues. CDR3 bases: TGTGCCAGCAGTAAGGAGGGTGCGGACACTGAAGCTTTCTTT. Its protein product is CASSKEGADTEAFF.